The rows below give T cell receptor beta chains drawn from one sample of a study of blood T cell repertoires in COVID-19. Data came from immunoSEQ multiplex PCR; TCRdb stores just in-frame clones and leaves some out. Of 250,000 to 350,000 clones in the sample, around 91% were seen once. The sequencing input was peripheral blood. These receptors were collected from a woman in her fifties or sixties with acute or convalescent COVID-19. Both conserved end residues are part of each CDR3. D genes are given only for firm matches. Not all rows give a size; the values are once, few, many and, for expanded clones, a class.

j_call v_call d_call clone_size cdr3_aa cdr3_nt
TRBJ2-1 TRBV27 - - CASSPRGPSSYNEQFF TGTGCCAGCAGTCCTCGAGGTCCTAGCTCCTACAATGAGCAGTTCTTC
TRBJ2-3 TRBV6-5 TRBD2 - CASRSSGGSTDTQYF TGTGCCAGCAGGAGTAGCGGGGGGAGCACAGATACGCAGTATTTT
TRBJ2-7 TRBV9 - - CASNPGGAPYEQYF TGTGCCAGCAACCCTGGGGGGGCGCCCTACGAGCAGTACTTC
TRBJ2-2 TRBV5-8 TRBD1 - CASSTGTGNTGELFF TGTGCCAGCAGTACCGGGACAGGGAACACCGGGGAGCTGTTTTTT
TRBJ1-1 TRBV18 TRBD1 - CASSRTGPGMNTEAFF TGTGCCAGCTCTCGGACAGGGCCTGGGATGAACACTGAAGCTTTCTTT
TRBJ1-2 TRBV7-6 TRBD1 - CASSLVGEDRVGYTF TGTGCCAGCAGCTTAGTCGGGGAGGACAGGGTCGGCTACACCTTC
TRBJ2-3 TRBV25-1 TRBD2 many CASSDPGLATHTQYF TGTGCCAGCAGTGACCCGGGACTAGCGACACATACGCAGTATTTT
TRBJ1-1 TRBV5-1 - - CASSFAGLNTEAFF TGCGCCAGCAGCTTTGCAGGGCTGAACACTGAAGCTTTCTTT
TRBJ1-1 TRBV6-6 - - CASSYSVSSEAFF TGTGCCAGCAGTTACTCTGTTTCCTCTGAAGCTTTCTTT
TRBJ2-1 TRBV7-2 TRBD2 - CASSGTSGDEQFF TGTGCCAGCAGCGGGACTAGCGGGGATGAGCAGTTCTTC
TRBJ1-2 TRBV30 - few CACRGIANYGYTF TGTGCCTGCCGGGGAATCGCTAACTATGGCTACACCTTC
TRBJ2-3 TRBV20-1 - - CSTSTADTQYF TGCAGCACGTCGACAGCAGATACGCAGTATTTT
TRBJ1-2 TRBV6-4 TRBD1 - CASSAEGQGGGGYTF TGTGCCAGCAGTGCCGAAGGACAGGGGGGAGGAGGCTACACCTTC
TRBJ2-7 TRBV20-1 TRBD1 - CSAGTGAEQYF TGCAGTGCTGGTACAGGGGCCGAGCAGTACTTC
TRBJ2-7 TRBV7-8 - - CASSLELTYEQYF TGTGCCAGCAGCTTGGAACTAACCTACGAGCAGTACTTC
TRBJ1-6 TRBV30 TRBD1 - CAWSPGGTPSSPLHF TGTGCCTGGAGTCCAGGGGGGACCCCGAGTTCCCCCCTCCACTTT
TRBJ2-7 TRBV4-3 - - CASSQQGSYEQYF TGCGCCAGCAGCCAGCAGGGTTCCTACGAGCAGTACTTC
TRBJ2-7 TRBV5-6 TRBD2 - CASTLTGGSSYEQYF TGTGCCAGCACCCTAACGGGGGGGAGCTCCTACGAGCAGTACTTC
TRBJ2-1 TRBV27 TRBD2 - CASSETSGRVGNEQFF TGTGCCAGCAGTGAGACTAGCGGGAGGGTCGGAAATGAGCAGTTCTTC
TRBJ1-4 TRBV6-6 TRBD1 once CASSFRQGGEKLFF TGTGCCAGCAGTTTCCGACAGGGGGGTGAAAAACTGTTTTTT
TRBJ2-7 TRBV7-3 TRBD2 - CASSPRLAVYEQYF TGTGCCAGCAGCCCCCGACTAGCGGTTTACGAGCAGTACTTC
TRBJ2-7 TRBV2 TRBD2 - CASESGGPLFYEQYF TGTGCCAGCGAAAGCGGGGGTCCCCTCTTCTACGAGCAGTACTTC
TRBJ1-1 TRBV5-1 TRBD1 - CASVLDRDTEAFF TGCGCCAGCGTACTCGACAGGGACACTGAAGCTTTCTTT
TRBJ1-2 TRBV6-5 TRBD1 - CASTGQGGYGYTF TGTGCCAGCACGGGACAGGGGGGCTATGGCTACACCTTC
TRBJ1-5 TRBV3-1/TRBV3-2 TRBD1 - CASSHSGTGGQPQHF TGTGCCAGCAGCCATTCCGGGACAGGGGGTCAGCCCCAGCATTTT
TRBJ2-5 TRBV18 TRBD1 - CASSHVGTGRMETQYF TGTGCCAGCTCACATGTTGGGACAGGGAGGATGGAGACCCAGTACTTC
TRBJ1-5 TRBV5-1 TRBD1 few CASSLTGEENQPQHF TGCGCCAGCAGCTTGACAGGGGAGGAAAATCAGCCCCAGCATTTT
TRBJ1-4 TRBV29-1 - - CSVEERSATNEKLFF TGCAGCGTTGAGGAGCGGTCCGCAACTAATGAAAAACTGTTTTTT
TRBJ2-5 TRBV9 - - CASSVGPSRGGETQYF TGTGCCAGCAGCGTAGGCCCTTCTAGAGGCGGAGAGACCCAGTACTTC
TRBJ1-6 TRBV27 TRBD1 - CASSLEAGGYSPLHF TGTGCCAGCAGTTTAGAGGCAGGGGGGTATTCACCCCTCCACTTT
TRBJ1-5 TRBV19 TRBD1 once CASSGTGAGQPQHF TGTGCCAGTAGTGGGACAGGGGCCGGTCAGCCCCAGCATTTT
TRBJ1-3 TRBV9 TRBD1 - CASSAGGGSGNTIYF TGTGCCAGCAGCGCAGGGGGCGGCTCTGGAAACACCATATATTTT
TRBJ2-4 TRBV5-5 TRBD1 - CASSLEYRGAHIQYF TGTGCCAGCAGCTTGGAATACAGGGGTGCCCACATTCAGTACTTC
TRBJ2-5 TRBV7-2 - - CASSRDFQETQYF TGTGCCAGCAGCAGGGACTTCCAAGAGACCCAGTACTTC
TRBJ1-1 TRBV2 - - CASSLTGGSEAFF TGTGCCAGCAGCCTAACCGGGGGGTCTGAAGCTTTCTTT
TRBJ2-1 TRBV9 - - CASSVNPERWNEQFF TGTGCCAGCAGCGTAAATCCAGAGAGGTGGAATGAGCAGTTCTTC
TRBJ1-4 TRBV6-5 - - CASSYGGSEEKLFF TGTGCCAGCAGTTATGGGGGCTCAGAGGAAAAACTGTTTTTT
TRBJ2-6 TRBV16 - - CASSQGVSGANVLTF TGTGCCAGCAGCCAGGGCGTCTCTGGGGCCAACGTCCTGACTTTC
TRBJ2-7 TRBV6-1 - few CASSEAGRGRSQYF TGTGCCAGCAGTGAAGCTGGCAGGGGACGATCGCAGTACTTC
TRBJ1-1 TRBV20-1 - - CSASTGDMNTEAFF TGCAGTGCTAGTACTGGAGATATGAACACTGAAGCTTTCTTT
TRBJ1-6 TRBV21-1 - - CASSKVPKGSCSPLHF TGTGCCAGCAGCAAAGTCCCCAAGGGGTCTTGCTCACCCCTCCACTTT
TRBJ2-2 TRBV4-3 TRBD2 - CASSQGSGSSWELFF TGCGCCAGCAGCCAAGGTAGCGGGAGTTCCTGGGAGCTGTTTTTT
TRBJ1-3 TRBV29-1 - - CSVGQNSGNTIYF TGCAGCGTTGGTCAGAACTCTGGAAACACCATATATTTT
TRBJ2-2 TRBV7-3 TRBD1 - CASSFPTGGNTGELFF TGTGCCAGCAGCTTTCCGACAGGGGGCAACACCGGGGAGCTGTTTTTT
TRBJ1-5 TRBV3-1/TRBV3-2 TRBD1 - CASSPQGALGQPQHF TGTGCCAGCAGCCCGCAGGGGGCACTTGGTCAGCCCCAGCATTTT
TRBJ2-7 TRBV27 - - CASSLSAGEQYF TGTGCCAGCAGTTTATCAGCGGGCGAGCAGTACTTC
TRBJ1-1 TRBV2 TRBD1 - CASSPGGANTEAFF TGTGCCAGCAGCCCAGGGGGCGCGAACACTGAAGCTTTCTTT
TRBJ1-5 TRBV28 TRBD1 - CASFQRRQGGPYSNQPQHF TGTGCCAGTTTTCAGAGGCGACAGGGTGGGCCTTATAGCAATCAGCCCCAGCATTTT
TRBJ2-3 TRBV7-8 - - CASSLASTHPPGDTQYF TGTGCCAGCAGCTTAGCGTCGACTCACCCACCTGGGGATACGCAGTATTTT
TRBJ1-2 TRBV7-9 TRBD1 - CASSGTGAFRNGYTF TGTGCCAGCAGCGGGACAGGGGCATTTAGGAATGGCTACACCTTC
TRBJ1-6 TRBV5-1 TRBD1 - CASSPTGTGNSPLHF TGCGCCAGCAGCCCCACCGGGACAGGGAATTCACCCCTCCACTTT
TRBJ1-6 TRBV6-5 - - CASAQGWDNSPLHF TGTGCCAGCGCACAGGGTTGGGATAATTCACCCCTCCACTTT
TRBJ1-2 TRBV12-3/TRBV12-4 TRBD1 - CASTYDRGRTF TGTGCCAGCACCTACGACAGGGGTCGGACCTTC
TRBJ1-6 TRBV5-1 - once CASSLADKYNSPLHF TGCGCCAGCAGCTTGGCAGATAAATATAATTCACCCCTCCACTTT
TRBJ1-2 TRBV19 - - CASSIFSGQGSGYTF TGTGCCAGTAGTATCTTTTCTGGGCAGGGAAGTGGCTACACCTTC
TRBJ2-2 TRBV19 TRBD1 - CASSIALGQGSTGELFF TGTGCCAGTAGTATAGCGTTGGGACAGGGGAGTACCGGGGAGCTGTTTTTT
TRBJ2-3 TRBV7-6 TRBD2 - CASSLGAGGGDTQYF TGTGCCAGCAGCTTAGGGGCGGGGGGCGGCGATACGCAGTATTTT
TRBJ1-6 TRBV2 - - CASSEAGGGFGSPLHF TGTGCCAGCAGTGAAGCGGGAGGAGGATTCGGATCACCCCTCCACTTT
TRBJ1-2 TRBV7-2 - - CASSFREYGYTF TGTGCCAGCAGCTTCCGAGAGTATGGCTACACCTTC
TRBJ2-3 TRBV7-2 TRBD2 once CASSLGGGGTDTQYF TGTGCCAGCAGTCTCGGCGGGGGGGGAACAGATACGCAGTATTTT